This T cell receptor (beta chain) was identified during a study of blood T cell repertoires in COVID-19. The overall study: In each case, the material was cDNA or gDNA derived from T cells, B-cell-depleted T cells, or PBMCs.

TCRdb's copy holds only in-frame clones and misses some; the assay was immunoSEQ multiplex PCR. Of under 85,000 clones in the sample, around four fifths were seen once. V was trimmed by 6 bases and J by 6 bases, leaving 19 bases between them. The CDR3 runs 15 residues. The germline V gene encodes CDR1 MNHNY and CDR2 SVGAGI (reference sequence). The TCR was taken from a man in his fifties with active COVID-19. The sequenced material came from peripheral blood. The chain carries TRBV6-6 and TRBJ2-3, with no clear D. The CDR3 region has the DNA TGTGCCAGCAGGGGCCGTGGGCGCTCGTCCGATACGCAGTATTTT. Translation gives CASRGRGRSSDTQYF.